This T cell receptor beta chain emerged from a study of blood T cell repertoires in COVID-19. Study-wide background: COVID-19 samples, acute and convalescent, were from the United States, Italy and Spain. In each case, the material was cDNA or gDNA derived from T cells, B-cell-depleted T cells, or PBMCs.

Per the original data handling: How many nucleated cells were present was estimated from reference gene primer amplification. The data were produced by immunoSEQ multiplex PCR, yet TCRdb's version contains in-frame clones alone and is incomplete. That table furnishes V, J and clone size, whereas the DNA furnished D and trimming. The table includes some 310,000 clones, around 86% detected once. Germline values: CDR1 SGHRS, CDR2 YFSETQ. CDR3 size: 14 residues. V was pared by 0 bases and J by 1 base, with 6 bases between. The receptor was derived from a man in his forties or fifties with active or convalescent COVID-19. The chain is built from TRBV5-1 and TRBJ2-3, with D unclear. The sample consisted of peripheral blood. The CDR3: CASSLERGTDTQYF. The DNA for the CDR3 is TGCGCCAGCAGCTTGGAGCGAGGCACAGATACGCAGTATTTT.